Listed here are 3 T cell receptor beta chains from one sample, sequenced in a study of regulatory T cells in long-lasting Graves disease. Investigators prepared the TCR beta libraries by applying iRepertoire HTBI primers and Arm-PCR of CDR3 regions. MiXCR, applied by TCRdb to the multiplex PCR reads, yields one record per CDR3 protein. The sample lists some 340,000 distinct CDR3 sequences, less than 30% occurring once. Sample time point: persistent/refractory GD, antithyroid drugs over 5 years with positive TRAb. PBMC-derived RNA was used for the TCR library. This specimen consisted of peripheral blood mononuclear cells (PBMCs), obtained when the disease was refractory, from a patient treated with antithyroid drugs. The receptors stem from a woman between 40 and 55 years old with Graves disease.

This clonotype was picked up a small number of times. The chain uses TRBV28 and TRBJ2-3, with 7 bases aligning to TRBD2. Germline trimming cut 3 bases from V and 5 bases from J; bases unmatched to any gene: 8. Per the germline V gene, CDR1 is MDHEN and CDR2 is SYDVKM. The CDR3 consists of 15 residues. The CDR3 loop is CASSFEGGIGDTQYF. CDR3 sequence (DNA): TGTGCCAGCAGTTTTGAGGGAGGGATTGGAGATACGCAGTATTTT. The complete variable domain, with remaining parts taken from reference TRBV28 and TRBJ2-3, reads DVKVTQSSRYLVKRTGEKVFLECVQDMDHENMFWYRQDPGLGLRLIYFSYDVKMKEKGDIPEGYSVSREKKERFSLILESASTNQTSMYLCASSFEGGIGDTQYFGPGTRLTVL.

This sequence joins TRBV30 and TRBJ2-2; TRBD1 is a possible D gene (6 bases). The ends were cut back, 2 bases at V and 8 bases at J, with 9 bases in the middle. The CDR3 spans 12 residues. The germline CDR1 and CDR2 sequences are GTSNPN and SVGIG (reference sequence). DNA of the CDR3: TGTGCCTGGAGTATGGGGGCGGGGGAGCTGTTTTTT. It specifies CAWSMGAGELFF.

This clonotype has ten or more counts. The chain couples TRBV7-8 to TRBJ2-2; 7 bases align to TRBD2. CDR1 and CDR2 from the germline V gene are SGHVS and FQNEAQ. CDR3 size: 14 residues. V trimming: 2 bases; J trimming: 5 bases; junction bases outside the gene matches: 2. The CDR3 DNA sequence: TGTGCCAGCAGCTTAATTAGCGGGACCGGGGAGCTGTTTTTT. This codes for CASSLISGTGELFF.